This T cell receptor beta chain was obtained from a study of blood T cell repertoires in COVID-19. Study context: Acute-phase and convalescent COVID-19 samples originated in the United States, Italy and Spain. PBMCs, B-cell-depleted T cells, or T cells provided the cDNA or gDNA that made up the material.

Profiling relied on immunoSEQ multiplex PCR, and the TCRdb table lists in-frame clones only, not all of them. This sample has more than 65,000 clones; approximately 79% occur once, and the top ten carry over 45%. The CDR3 spans 12 residues. The V gene lost 7 bases and the J gene lost 2 bases, with 9 bases spanning the gap. CDR1 is MNHEY and CDR2 is SVGAGI in the germline V gene. This sequence originates from a human donor in a cohort sampled during active COVID-19. V usage is TRBV6-5 and J usage is TRBJ2-7; D is possibly TRBD2 (7 bases). The specimen sequenced was peripheral blood. In DNA, the CDR3 is TGTGCCAGCAAGGGGGGGCCCTACGAGCAGTACTTC. This gives the protein CASKGGPYEQYF.